Below are 28 T cell receptor beta chains sequenced from a single sample in a study of low-dose radiotherapy and immunotherapy resistance in tumors (dated by TCRdb to 2022 to 2024). The sample's time point, from its label and the paper: before trial treatment. Sequencer: Illumina HiSeq 2500. Superscript III and a set of TRAV- and TRBV-specific primers were used to synthesize first-strand cDNA, so that both TCRalpha and TCRbeta chains were covered. TCRs were amplified with Phusion for 15 to 20 PCR cycles, with a constant-region primer paired with the adapter attached to the V primers. TCRdb handled the public reads itself, with Q25 trimming in fastp and clone calling in MiXCR, and kept productive beta chains. Each record represents a unique CDR3 protein, reported with the most common genes and DNA among its rows. This sample holds tens of thousands of distinct CDR3 sequences; around 31% were observed only once. Over 8.5% of the sample belongs to the ten largest clones.

The starting material was PBMCs, obtained before treatment. The receptors derive from a female donor with ovarian cancer.

This clonotype showed up just a few times. The chain joins TRBV19 to TRBJ1-5; 8 positions match TRBD1. The CDR3 runs to 16 residues. Looked up from germline, CDR1 is LNHDA and CDR2 is SQIVND (reference sequence). J gave up 0 bases and V 6 bases, and 7 bases lay outside the gene matches. The CDR3 DNA follows: TGTGCCAGTAGGCAGGACAGGGACTATAGCAATCAGCCCCAGCATTTT. Its protein is CASRQDRDYSNQPQHF.

The rearrangement links TRBV12-3 or TRBV12-4 to TRBJ2-1, with TRBD1 identical over 8 bases. Trimming removed 6 bases from V and 8 bases from J; junction bases left unmatched: 9. The CDR3 spans 14 residues. The CDR3 DNA sequence: TGTGCCAGCAGGTTGGGACAGGCTGGGGATGAGCAGTTCTTC. It codes for CASRLGQAGDEQFF.

This clonotype was counted at least ten times. The rearrangement joins TRBV29-1 to TRBJ1-1, with 9 bases aligning to TRBD1. The CDR3 extends over 13 amino acids. J lost 4 bases, V lost 7 bases, and 7 bases had no gene match. From germline, CDR1 is SQVTM and CDR2 ANQGSEA. CDR3 coding DNA: TGCAGCGCCAAACAGGGGGCCCGCACTGAAGCTTTCTTT. Protein sequence: CSAKQGARTEAFF.

The CDR3 loop is CASSHPDPRNNEQFF. CDR3 sequence (DNA): TGCGCCAGCAGCCACCCGGATCCAAGAAACAATGAGCAGTTCTTC. The rearrangement joins TRBV4-1 to TRBJ2-1, with D unresolved. This CDR3 is built from 15 residues. From germline, CDR1 is MGHRA and CDR2 YSYEKL. V was pared by 3 bases and J by 5 bases, with 14 bases between.

The chain employs TRBV27 and TRBJ2-1; either TRBD1 or TRBD2 may fit D (5 bases each). CDR1 is MNHEY, CDR2 SMNVEV, per germline (reference sequence). This CDR3 has 15 amino acids. V shed 6 bases and J shed 0 bases, with 12 bases lying between them. CDR3 protein: CASSPVGGSYNEQFF. The CDR3 DNA reads as TGTGCCAGCAGCCCGGTTGGGGGCTCCTACAATGAGCAGTTCTTC.

This clonotype was counted ten times or more. This chain uses TRBV11-3 with TRBJ2-1; tentatively, D is TRBD1 or TRBD2 (5 bases each). CDR1 and CDR2 from the germline V gene are SGHNT and YENEEA. Trimming stripped 3 bases from V and 1 base from J, with 10 bases between. The CDR3 is 15 residues long. CDR3 sequence reads: CASSLGEWSYNEQFF. CDR3 coding DNA: TGTGCCAGCAGCTTGGGGGAATGGTCCTACAATGAGCAGTTCTTC.

This chain joins TRBV2 and TRBJ2-3; D gene uncertain. From germline, CDR1 is SNHLY and CDR2 FYNNEI. The CDR3 spans 13 residues. V lost 7 bases to trimming and J lost 2 bases, with 10 bases between them. The CDR3 is CASNAPFTDTQYF. In DNA, the CDR3 is TGTGCCAGCAATGCACCCTTCACAGATACGCAGTATTTT.

This clonotype was seen ten or more times. This chain uses TRBV20-1 with TRBJ1-4, with D perhaps TRBD1 (5 bases). V was pared by 3 bases and J by 7 bases, with 15 bases between. Germline V CDR1 and CDR2: DFQATT, SNEGSKA (reference sequence). The CDR3 runs to 14 residues. CDR3 amino acids: CSASHRSGVEKLFF. The DNA for the CDR3 is TGCAGTGCTAGCCACAGGAGCGGCGTTGAAAAACTGTTTTTT.

The chain combines TRBV5-4 with TRBJ1-6; D gene ambiguous. Germline V gene sequence: CDR1 SGHNT, CDR2 YYREEE (reference sequence). The CDR3 consists of 17 residues. Deletions cut 0 bases from V and 1 base from J, with 11 bases between. The CDR3 nucleotides read TGTGCCAGCAGCTTGGAGGGAGGCAGGTCCTATAATTCACCCCTCCACTTT. This translates into CASSLEGGRSYNSPLHF.

In this sample, this clonotype turned up many times. This chain connects TRBV28 to TRBJ2-7; D gene uncertain. Trimming shortened V by 6 bases and J by 6 bases, and 12 bases separated the two germline ends. The length of the CDR3 is 12 residues. Germline CDR1 is MDHEN and CDR2 is SYDVKM. The CDR3 loop reads CASSSPALEQYF. The CDR3 nucleotides are TGTGCCAGCAGCTCCCCTGCGCTCGAGCAGTACTTC.

This chain's CDR3 is CASSPTSGGDYEQYF. Written as DNA, the CDR3 is TGTGCCAGCTCACCCACTAGCGGGGGGGACTACGAGCAGTACTTC. V is TRBV18 and J is TRBJ2-7; 13 bases fit TRBD2. Trimming took 3 bases from V and 3 from J; bases not matched to a gene: 2. Germline V lookup: CDR1 KGHSH, CDR2 LQKENI. The CDR3 is 15 amino acids.

This clonotype was detected ten times or more. The chain recombines TRBV5-1 with TRBJ2-6; TRBD1 is a possible D gene (5 bases). Germline lookup yields CDR1 SGHRS and CDR2 YFSETQ. V lost 4 bases, J lost 2 bases, and 7 bases lay in between. The CDR3 is made up of 14 amino acids. CDR3 DNA sequence: TGCGCCAGCAGCGTGGGGCCTGGGGCCAACGTCCTGACTTTC. This sequence encodes CASSVGPGANVLTF.

About this clonotype: This likely traces to a read error, being one base from a far larger clone. J is TRBJ2-1 and V is TRBV28, with D maybe TRBD2 (6 bases). The CDR3 consists of 14 residues. V was clipped by 4 bases and J by 13 bases, with 20 bases between them. CDR1 and CDR2 from the germline V gene are MDHEN and SYDVKM. The CDR3 loop reads CASSSAGWGETQFF. In nucleotides, the CDR3 is TGTGCCAGCAGTTCCGCGGGGTGGGGGGAGACCCAGTTCTTC.

Many counts were recorded for this clonotype. The J gene is TRBJ2-1, the V gene TRBV11-3; D uncertain. V was cut by 7 bases and J by 7 bases, with 29 bases left in between. Per germline, CDR1 SGHNT and CDR2 YENEEA. The CDR3 is 18 amino acids. The CDR3 DNA reads TGTGCCAGCAACCCAAGGTCGTATTCGAACACACCCGCGAATGAGCAGTTCTTC. This translates into CASNPRSYSNTPANEQFF.

This chain connects TRBV5-3 to TRBJ1-2, with TRBD1 as a possible D gene (6 bases). TRBV5-3 is assigned to the ORF class and has an uncertain function. Trimming stripped 8 bases from V and 6 bases from J, with 23 bases between. There are 15 residues in the CDR3. CDR3 nucleotides: TGTGCCAGCATCCTACTTACCTGGGGGCCCGATGGCTACACCTTC. Its protein product is CASILLTWGPDGYTF.

The chain couples TRBV6-6 to TRBJ2-5, with 10 bases lining up with TRBD1. The V gene end was trimmed by 3 bases and the J gene end by 5 bases; junction bases not matched to a gene: 6. Germline V gene sequence: CDR1 MNHNY, CDR2 SVGAGI (reference sequence). CDR3 length: 15 residues. The CDR3 DNA follows: TGTGCCAGCAGTTATAAGACAGGGGGCCTTGAGACCCAGTACTTC. Translating it yields CASSYKTGGLETQYF.

This clonotype was seen a single time. Only one base separates this from a far larger clonotype, so it likely reflects a read error. The chain recombines TRBV11-1 with TRBJ2-7; possibly TRBD1 or TRBD2 for D (6 bases each). CDR1 SGHAT and CDR2 FQDESV come from the germline V gene (reference sequence). The CDR3 is made up of 16 amino acids. Trimming took off 1 base at V and 7 bases at J, with 20 bases between the two ends. The CDR3 here is CASSLEGGLSYNEQYF. As DNA, the CDR3 is TGTGCCAGCAGCTTAGAAGGGGGGTTGTCCTACAATGAGCAGTACTTC.

The V call is TRBV6-2 or TRBV6-3, the J call TRBJ2-5; D is unresolved. Trimming took off 6 bases at V and 5 bases at J, with 10 bases between the two ends. The germline CDR1 and CDR2 sequences are MNHEY and SVGEGT. This CDR3 has 12 amino acids. This CDR3 is CASRGLGETQYF. CDR3 bases: TGTGCCAGCAGGGGCCTCGGGGAGACCCAGTACTTC.

This clonotype was counted at least ten times. The V and J genes are TRBV13 and TRBJ2-7; the match to TRBD1 covers 9 bases. Germline-derived CDR1 and CDR2 are PRHDT and FYEKMQ (reference sequence). This CDR3 region has 17 residues. V lost 3 bases and J lost 0; bases outside the gene matches: 9. This chain's CDR3 is CASSLYLGQGISYEQYF. The CDR3 DNA is TGTGCCAGCAGCTTGTATCTAGGACAGGGGATCTCCTACGAGCAGTACTTC.

This clonotype was seen more than once but under ten times. V gene TRBV6-2 or TRBV6-3 combines with J gene TRBJ2-5; D gene unclear. Trimming took 8 bases from V and 1 from J, leaving 14 bases between them. The CDR3 length is 14 residues. From germline, CDR1 is MNHEY and CDR2 SVGEGT. In DNA, the CDR3 is TGTGCCAGCGCCCTTTGGGGTCCCCAAGAGACCCAGTACTTC. Its protein is CASALWGPQETQYF.

This clonotype was counted many times. V gene TRBV3-1 combines with J gene TRBJ1-5; D perhaps matches TRBD1 (6 bases). V lost 1 base and J 7 bases, leaving 17 bases between the germline ends. This CDR3 has 16 amino acids. Germline CDR1 and CDR2: LGHDT and YNNKEL (reference sequence). CDR3 amino acids: CASSQGPTGGRQPQHF. In DNA, the CDR3 is TGTGCCAGCAGCCAAGGGCCGACAGGCGGCAGGCAGCCCCAGCATTTT.

This clonotype was detected many times. The rearrangement links TRBV28 to TRBJ1-2; no reliable D call. Germline CDR1 MDHEN, CDR2 SYDVKM. The CDR3 loop spans 12 amino acids. Trimming left V 8 bases short and J 7 bases short, with 14 bases between. CDR3 nucleotide sequence: TGTGCCAGCGGGCGTGGGGTGTTTGGCTACACCTTC. Protein: CASGRGVFGYTF.

This chain connects TRBV12-5 to TRBJ2-1; D may be TRBD1 or TRBD2 (5 bases each). The CDR3 is 14 amino acids. Trimming shortened V by 2 bases and J by 12 bases, and 17 bases separated the two germline ends. Germline lookup yields CDR1 LGHNT and CDR2 FRNRAP. The CDR3 loop reads CASGLIDRGPGQFF. Here the CDR3 DNA reads TGTGCTAGTGGTTTGATAGACCGGGGACCGGGGCAGTTCTTC.

This clonotype was seen repeatedly, ten times or more. The V and J genes are TRBV4-1 and TRBJ2-1, with D unclear. The germline gives CDR1 MGHRA, CDR2 YSYEKL. The V and J ends lost 0 bases and 4 bases respectively, with 4 bases between them. This CDR3 contains 13 residues. The DNA for the CDR3 is TGCGCCAGCAGCCAAGAGGGGTACAATGAGCAGTTCTTC. This encodes CASSQEGYNEQFF.

The chain links TRBV7-8 to TRBJ2-7, with D hard to call. Trimming removed 0 bases from V and 2 bases from J, with 5 bases in between. Germline loops: CDR1 SGHVS, CDR2 FQNEAQ. This CDR3 spans 13 amino acids. CDR3 residues: CASSLATTYEQYF. Here the CDR3 DNA reads TGTGCCAGCAGCTTAGCCACAACCTACGAGCAGTACTTC.

This clonotype was recorded at least ten times. This chain connects TRBV29-1 to TRBJ1-3; D unclear. The CDR3 covers 13 residues. Trimming removed 7 bases from V and 0 bases from J, with 10 bases in between. The germline gives CDR1 SQVTM, CDR2 ANQGSEA. CDR3 in DNA: TGCAGCGGGTTTTGGGGCTCTGGAAACACCATATATTTT. This encodes CSGFWGSGNTIYF. The full variable domain, rest sourced from reference TRBV29-1 and TRBJ1-3, is SAVISQKPSRDICQRGTSLTIQCQVDSQVTMMFWYRQQPGQSLTLIATANQGSEATYESGFVIDKFPISRPNLTFSTLTVSNMSPEDSSIYLCSGFWGSGNTIYFGEGSWLTVV.

This rearrangement joins TRBV6-6 to TRBJ1-4; D unresolved. The CDR3 extends over 13 amino acids. Trimming took off 6 bases at V and 1 base at J, with 6 bases between the two ends. Looked up from germline, CDR1 is MNHNY and CDR2 is SVGAGI (reference sequence). The CDR3 bases are TGTGCCAGCAGACTCAAAACTAATGAAAAACTGTTTTTT. Translation: CASRLKTNEKLFF.

This clonotype was picked up many times. This chain joins TRBV20-1 and TRBJ2-5; D ambiguous. Per the germline V gene, CDR1 is DFQATT and CDR2 is SNEGSKA (reference sequence). The CDR3 contains 12 residues. The V and J ends lost 6 bases and 5 bases respectively, with 13 bases between them. CDR3 region: CSAPSLSETQYF. CDR3 DNA sequence: TGCAGTGCACCCTCTCTAAGTGAGACCCAGTACTTC.